Below are 12 T cell receptor beta chains sequenced from a single sample in a study of somatic mutations in cytotoxic T cells in rheumatoid arthritis. The repertoire was sequenced with immunoSEQ multiplex PCR; TCRdb's copy has only in-frame clones and lacks some. The sample lists roughly 9,400 clones, around three quarters occurring once. Sequenced input: CD8+ T cells sorted from blood. The receptor set was obtained from a woman aged 50 to 60 in good health.

V and J are TRBV27 and TRBJ2-7, with D uncertain. V was cut by 2 bases and J by 2 bases, with 7 bases left in between. CDR1 and CDR2 (germline): MNHEY, SMNVEV (reference sequence). This CDR3 is built from 13 residues. The CDR3 DNA follows: TGTGCCAGCAGTTTAATCCCCGCCTACGAGCAGTACTTC. This sequence encodes CASSLIPAYEQYF.

The CDR3 nucleotides read TGTGCCAGCAGCTTCCGGGGGTGGTCGTACAGGCCCTCCTACAATGAGCAGTTCTTC. Amino acids: CASSFRGWSYRPSYNEQFF. The chain uses TRBV5-6 and TRBJ2-1; tentatively, D is TRBD2 (6 bases). In germline, CDR1 is SGHDT, CDR2 YYEEEE. Between the trimmed V and J ends, which lost 2 bases and 0 bases, there was a span of 21 bases. This CDR3 has 19 amino acids.

This clone was picked up one time. This chain's CDR3 is CASSLDRTHEQYF. The CDR3 DNA sequence: TGTGCCAGCAGCTTGGACAGGACCCACGAGCAGTACTTC. The chain recombines TRBV5-6 with TRBJ2-7; TRBD1 might be the D (5 bases). Trimming took off 0 bases at V and 5 bases at J, with 9 bases between the two ends. Germline CDR1 is SGHDT and CDR2 is YYEEEE. This CDR3 has 13 amino acids.

In its sample, this clone was seen once. This chain links TRBV13 with TRBJ2-1; 9 nucleotides agree with TRBD2. V gave up 5 bases and J gave up 0 bases; unmatched junction bases: 5. Germline V lookup: CDR1 PRHDT, CDR2 FYEKMQ (reference sequence). The CDR3 has 16 amino acids. In DNA, the CDR3 is TGTGCCAGCAGCCTAAGCGGGGGGACCTCCTACAATGAGCAGTTCTTC. Protein sequence: CASSLSGGTSYNEQFF.

J is TRBJ2-1 and V is TRBV9; 7 nucleotides match TRBD2. From germline, CDR1 is SGDLS and CDR2 YYNGEE. The ends lost 4 bases at V and 11 bases at J; junction bases unmatched: 3. The CDR3 totals 11 residues. CDR3 DNA sequence: TGTGCCAGCAGCTCGACTAGCCAGCAGTTCTTC. It is translated as CASSSTSQQFF.

Judged by abundance, this clone is medium-sized (0.01 to 0.1%). The chain employs TRBV29-1 and TRBJ2-1; D possibly corresponds to TRBD2 (7 bases). The V gene's germline CDR1 is SQVTM and CDR2 ANQGSEA. V shed 2 bases and J shed 9 bases, with 23 bases lying between them. The CDR3 length is 16 residues. The CDR3 sequence is CSVELQAGRGDGEQFF. The CDR3 DNA reads TGCAGCGTTGAACTCCAAGCGGGAAGGGGGGACGGTGAGCAGTTCTTC.

The V and J genes are TRBV27 and TRBJ2-3; TRBD2 matches at 14 bases. Germline values: CDR1 MNHEY, CDR2 SMNVEV (reference sequence). V gave up 5 bases and J gave up 6 bases; unmatched junction bases: 13. The CDR3 contains 18 residues. Here the CDR3 reads CASSRTSGGFSTVDTQYF. CDR3 sequence (DNA): TGTGCCAGCAGTCGGACTAGCGGGGGGTTTTCAACAGTGGATACGCAGTATTTT.

The CDR3 DNA reads TGTGCCAGCAGCTTAGAGGACACAAATCAGCCCCAGCATTTT. It is translated as CASSLEDTNQPQHF. The chain recombines TRBV7-9 with TRBJ1-5; D may be TRBD1 (5 bases). The V and J ends lost 1 base and 4 bases respectively, with 8 bases between them. Germline CDR1 is SEHNR and CDR2 is FQNEAQ (reference sequence). The CDR3 sequence is 14 residues long.

The gene calls are TRBV10-3 and TRBJ1-2; D unresolved. Trimming took off 4 bases at V and 2 bases at J, with 8 bases between the two ends. The CDR3 is 13 residues long. Germline CDR1 and CDR2: ENHRY and SYGVKD. This CDR3 reads CAISGGENYGYTF. The CDR3, as DNA: TGTGCCATCAGTGGCGGGGAAAACTATGGCTACACCTTC.

This sequence joins TRBV14 and TRBJ2-7, with TRBD1 matching over 7 bases. The CDR3 has 17 amino acids. Germline CDR1 SGHDN, CDR2 FVKESK. J lost 0 bases, V lost 2 bases, and 10 bases had no gene match. CDR3 protein: CASSQFETGYSSYEQYF. The CDR3 nucleotides read TGTGCCAGCAGCCAATTCGAGACAGGGTATAGCTCCTACGAGCAGTACTTC. The full variable domain, its missing parts supplied by reference TRBV14 and TRBJ2-7, is EAGVTQFPSHSVIEKGQTVTLRCDPISGHDNLYWYRRVMGKEIKFLLHFVKESKQDESGMPNNRFLAERTGGTYSTLKVQPAELEDSGVYFCASSQFETGYSSYEQYFGPGTRLTVT.

The rearrangement joins TRBV11-2 to TRBJ1-1, with D unclear. This CDR3 comprises 14 residues. The germline V and J ends were trimmed by 7 bases and 1 base, with 13 bases remaining between them. Germline assignment: CDR1 SGHAT and CDR2 FQNNGV. CDR3 sequence (DNA): TGTGCCAGCACCTGGGCGGGAGGGAACACTGAAGCTTTCTTT. It translates to CASTWAGGNTEAFF.

V usage is TRBV27 and J usage is TRBJ2-3; tentative D call: TRBD1 (6 bases). The CDR3 loop spans 14 amino acids. CDR1 is MNHEY and CDR2 is SMNVEV in the germline V gene (reference sequence). V lost 5 bases and J 2 bases, leaving 11 bases between the germline ends. Here the CDR3 DNA reads TGTGCCAGCAGTCCAAGGGACACCACAGATACGCAGTATTTT. As protein: CASSPRDTTDTQYF.